This TCR beta chain comes out of a study of T-cell reconstitution after alpha-beta-depleted transplantation in children. The V and J ends lost 7 bases and 2 bases respectively, with 21 bases between them. This CDR3 region has 16 residues. The germline CDR1 and CDR2 sequences are SEHNR and FQNEAQ (reference sequence). A TCRbeta library incorporating unique molecular identifiers was prepared. TCRdb re-called the PCR reads through MiXCR, storing one row per CDR3 protein. The sample carries around 500,000 distinct CDR3 sequences, about 12% recorded once. This clonotype was counted only a few times. J is TRBJ2-7 and V is TRBV7-9, with no clear D. The origin of this receptor is a human donor who donated a stem cell graft to a child with combined immunodeficiency. The sample here was PBMCs from the stem cell graft donor, taken from the stem cell graft. CDR3 DNA: TGTGCCAGCAAGGGTTTTTCACAAACGACAACCTACGAGCAGTACTTC. Translation: CASKGFSQTTTYEQYF.